These 31 T cell receptor beta chains share one sample of origin, sequenced in a study of shared clonotypes between healthy human individuals. Sequencing used immunoSEQ multiplex PCR; TCRdb keeps in-frame clones, though not all of them. The data show over a million clones, around 78% seen once. Specimen: memory CD4+ T cells from PBMCs. Subset reported: CD45RA-negative fraction. The receptors were gathered from a man younger than 35 in good health. Some clones in this sample may be carry-over from other donors' samples.

The chain combines TRBV5-3 with TRBJ2-2, with TRBD2 matching 12 bases. TRBV5-3 is designated an ORF whose function remains uncertain. The CDR3 runs to 19 residues. V lost 4 bases to trimming and J lost 5 bases; unmatched junction nucleotides: 15. The CDR3, as DNA: TGTGCCAGAAGCCACAAAGGACTAGCGGGACTCCGAGGGACCGGGGAGCTGTTTTTT. Amino acid sequence: CARSHKGLAGLRGTGELFF.

With respect to this clone: Other DNA sequences of this sample code for an identical CDR3. The rearrangement joins TRBV11-2 to TRBJ2-1; 9 nucleotides match TRBD2. V was pared by 1 base and J by 4 bases, with 2 bases of the junction left unmatched. The CDR3 has 15 amino acids. Per the germline V gene, CDR1 is SGHAT and CDR2 is FQNNGV. The chain's CDR3 is CASSLGLAVYNEQFF. The CDR3 coding sequence is TGTGCCAGCAGCTTAGGACTAGCGGTGTACAATGAGCAGTTCTTC.

The CDR3 sequence is CASSERASGELFF. The CDR3 DNA reads as TGTGCCAGCAGTGAACGGGCTTCCGGGGAGCTGTTTTTT. The V and J genes are TRBV2 and TRBJ2-2, with D hard to call. The CDR3 totals 13 residues. Between the trimmed V and J ends, which lost 2 bases and 6 bases, there was a span of 7 bases. Per germline, CDR1 SNHLY and CDR2 FYNNEI.

The chain is built from TRBV29-1 and TRBJ2-7; 9 positions agree with TRBD1. Losses at the gene ends were 7 bases for V and 6 bases for J; bases not matched to a gene: 13. Germline CDR1 is SQVTM and CDR2 is ANQGSEA. CDR3 length: 14 residues. The CDR3 reads CSARKDRGRGEQYF. The CDR3 DNA reads TGCAGCGCCAGAAAAGACAGGGGGAGAGGCGAGCAGTACTTC.

The chain joins TRBV11-2 to TRBJ2-1; unclear D gene. Deletions cut 4 bases from V and 9 bases from J, with 13 bases between. Germline CDR1 reads SGHAT; CDR2 reads FQNNGV. This CDR3 is built from 13 residues. CDR3 region: CASSSSTGPEQFF. The CDR3 DNA reads as TGTGCCAGCAGCTCCTCAACTGGCCCTGAGCAGTTCTTC.

The table lists this clone with a few counts. The genes are TRBV27 and TRBJ1-5; 7 nucleotides align to TRBD1. The CDR3 covers 14 residues. Germline-derived CDR1 and CDR2 are MNHEY and SMNVEV (reference sequence). V shed 6 bases, J shed 6 bases, and the junction held 8 bases outside the gene matches. CDR3 residues: CASSRTGAGQPQHF. The CDR3 bases are TGTGCCAGCAGCCGTACAGGGGCAGGTCAGCCCCAGCATTTT.

This chain joins TRBV7-3 and TRBJ2-1; 14 nucleotides match TRBD2. The trim removed 3 bases at V and 6 bases at J, leaving 10 bases unmatched. The CDR3 is made up of 18 amino acids. Germline V gives CDR1 SGHTA, CDR2 FQGTGA. The CDR3 sequence is CASSFVPGLAGAANEQFF. CDR3 nucleotides: TGTGCCAGCAGCTTCGTCCCGGGACTAGCGGGAGCAGCCAATGAGCAGTTCTTC.

This clone was counted a few times. CDR3 bases: TGTGCCAGCAGTGAATCAGGTCTCCGTTCTGGAAACACCATATATTTT. Its protein is CASSESGLRSGNTIYF. The chain recombines TRBV2 with TRBJ1-3, with D hard to call. V dropped 2 bases and J dropped 1 base, with 12 bases sitting between them. CDR1 is SNHLY and CDR2 is FYNNEI in the germline V gene. This CDR3 is 16 amino acids long.

The V call is TRBV29-1, the J call TRBJ1-2, with 9 bases matching TRBD1. This CDR3 has 12 residues. Losses at the gene ends were 7 bases for V and 7 bases for J; bases not matched to a gene: 7. From germline, CDR1 is SQVTM and CDR2 ANQGSEA. The CDR3 region has the DNA TGCAGCGCCGGAACACAGGGGGCTGGCTACACCTTC. Protein: CSAGTQGAGYTF.

The chain couples TRBV7-9 to TRBJ2-2, with D possibly TRBD2 on 6 matching bases. The germline V gene encodes CDR1 SEHNR and CDR2 FQNEAQ (reference sequence). The germline V and J ends were trimmed by 5 bases and 0 bases, with 10 bases remaining between them. The CDR3 runs 15 residues. The CDR3 is CASSTSGPNTGELFF. The CDR3 region has the DNA TGTGCCAGCAGCACAAGCGGGCCGAACACCGGGGAGCTGTTTTTT.

The genes are TRBV4-1 and TRBJ1-5, with D unresolved. The CDR3 is 16 amino acids. Germline V gene data show CDR1 as MGHRA and CDR2 as YSYEKL. The ends were cut back, 4 bases at V and 2 bases at J, with 15 bases in the middle. Here the CDR3 reads CASSLTWVGGNQPQHF. In DNA, the CDR3 is TGCGCCAGCAGCCTAACGTGGGTGGGTGGCAATCAGCCCCAGCATTTT.

V and J are TRBV7-2 and TRBJ1-1; the D is unclear. V lost 2 bases and J lost 8, with 9 bases in between. Germline V gives CDR1 SGHTA, CDR2 FQGNSA. The CDR3 sequence is 12 residues long. The CDR3 nucleotides read TGTGCCAGCAGCTTATTCTTAGGGGAAGCTTTCTTT. Protein: CASSLFLGEAFF.

This chain uses TRBV7-9 with TRBJ1-1; no definite D call. The CDR3 extends over 13 amino acids. Trimming removed 5 bases at V and 2 bases at J, with 9 bases between. CDR1 and CDR2 (germline): SEHNR, FQNEAQ (reference sequence). The CDR3 loop reads CASSTQTNTEAFF. For the CDR3, the DNA is TGTGCCAGCAGCACCCAGACTAACACTGAAGCTTTCTTT.

The V gene is TRBV18, the J gene TRBJ1-5; 7 bases fit TRBD1. Trimming took 3 bases from V and 7 from J; bases not matched to a gene: 6. The CDR3 totals 14 residues. The V gene's germline CDR1 is KGHSH and CDR2 LQKENI. The CDR3 reads CASSPRDSRQPQHF. The CDR3 region has the DNA TGTGCCAGCTCACCCCGGGACAGTAGACAGCCCCAGCATTTT.

This clone appeared a few times. The chain carries TRBV7-8 and TRBJ1-5; no clear D gene. V shed 0 bases and J shed 3 bases, with 9 bases lying between them. Germline CDR1 reads SGHVS; CDR2 reads FQNEAQ. This CDR3 region has 15 residues. CDR3 DNA sequence: TGTGCCAGCAGCTTAGCGCCCGGGTACAATCAGCCCCAGCATTTT. It encodes CASSLAPGYNQPQHF. Using reference TRBV7-8 and TRBJ1-5 for the parts outside the CDR3, the full variable domain is GAGVSQSPRYKVAKRGQDVALRCDPISGHVSLFWYQQALGQGPEFLTYFQNEAQLDKSGLPSDRFFAERPEGSVSTLKIQRTQQEDSAVYLCASSLAPGYNQPQHFGDGTRLSIL.

The gene calls are TRBV5-6 and TRBJ2-3, with 10 bases fitting TRBD2. The germline gives CDR1 SGHDT, CDR2 YYEEEE. Trimming took 5 bases from V and 4 from J; bases not matched to a gene: 19. The CDR3 spans 19 residues. CDR3 nucleotides: TGTGCCAGCAGTTACAGAGGACTAGCGGCACCCTCCGGGGCAGATACGCAGTATTTT. This encodes CASSYRGLAAPSGADTQYF. The full variable domain, rest sourced from reference TRBV5-6 and TRBJ2-3, is DAGVTQSPTHLIKTRGQQVTLRCSPKSGHDTVSWYQQALGQGPQFIFQYYEEEERQRGNFPDRFSGHQFPNYSSELNVNALLLGDSALYLCASSYRGLAAPSGADTQYFGPGTRLTVL.

In this sample, this clone turned up once. This chain uses TRBV5-1 with TRBJ2-5; D gene uncertain. The V end was cut by 6 bases, the J end by 2 bases, with 14 bases between. CDR3 length equals 14 residues. The germline gives CDR1 SGHRS, CDR2 YFSETQ. CDR3 amino acids: CASTNMVGQETQYF. DNA of the CDR3: TGCGCCAGCACGAACATGGTGGGTCAAGAGACCCAGTACTTC.

This clone was observed a single time. Additional DNA sequences in this sample encode the identical CDR3. This chain connects TRBV27 to TRBJ2-7, with 7 bases matching TRBD1. The CDR3 totals 14 residues. V shed 4 bases, J shed 4 bases, and the junction held 7 bases outside the gene matches. The V gene's germline CDR1 is MNHEY and CDR2 SMNVEV (reference sequence). The CDR3 coding sequence is TGTGCCAGCAGTTCCCGGGACAGAGGATACGAGCAGTACTTC. It specifies CASSSRDRGYEQYF.

The chain has TRBV5-1 and TRBJ2-6; D unresolved. In germline, CDR1 is SGHRS, CDR2 YFSETQ. The CDR3 is 14 residues long. The V end lost 7 bases, the J end lost 1 base, and 9 bases lay between the germline ends. The CDR3 is CASSNGSGANVLTF. CDR3 DNA: TGCGCCAGCTCGAATGGGTCTGGGGCCAACGTCCTGACTTTC.

The chain has TRBV28 and TRBJ2-3, with TRBD2 matching over 13 bases. Germline assignment: CDR1 MDHEN and CDR2 SYDVKM. V trimming: 7 bases; J trimming: 4 bases; junction bases outside the gene matches: 5. This CDR3 region has 15 residues. The CDR3 coding sequence is TGTGCCAGCACCGTGACTAGCGGGAGGCCAGATACGCAGTATTTT. Its translation is CASTVTSGRPDTQYF. The entire variable domain, with the rest obtained from reference TRBV28 and TRBJ2-3, is as follows: DVKVTQSSRYLVKRTGEKVFLECVQDMDHENMFWYRQDPGLGLRLIYFSYDVKMKEKGDIPEGYSVSREKKERFSLILESASTNQTSMYLCASTVTSGRPDTQYFGPGTRLTVL.

The chain is built from TRBV7-2 and TRBJ2-5; possible D gene TRBD2, 6 bases. V gave up 0 bases and J gave up 4 bases, with 6 bases separating them. Germline V CDR1 and CDR2: SGHTA, FQGNSA. CDR3 length equals 13 residues. The CDR3 region is CASSLAGGETQYF. In DNA form, the CDR3 reads TGTGCCAGCAGCTTAGCCGGGGGAGAGACCCAGTACTTC.

About this clone itself: The sample holds other DNA sequences that translate to the same CDR3. The chain has TRBV15 and TRBJ1-2, with D hard to call. Trimming shortened V by 0 bases and J by 4 bases, and 6 bases separated the two germline ends. The CDR3 spans 13 residues. Germline-derived CDR1 and CDR2 are LNHNV and YYDKDF (reference sequence). The chain's CDR3 is CATSRDGGYGYTF. DNA of the CDR3: TGTGCCACCAGCAGAGATGGAGGCTATGGCTACACCTTC.

This clone was seen a handful of times. Additional DNA sequences in this sample encode the identical CDR3. The rearrangement uses TRBV2 and TRBJ1-1, with D unresolved. Trimming shortened V by 1 base and J by 4 bases, and 4 bases separated the two germline ends. Germline V gene data show CDR1 as SNHLY and CDR2 as FYNNEI. This CDR3 has 12 residues. CDR3 loop: CASSEGGTEAFF. DNA for the CDR3: TGTGCCAGCAGTGAAGGGGGCACTGAAGCTTTCTTT.

The chain couples TRBV15 to TRBJ2-3; D possibly corresponds to TRBD1 (6 bases). The V end was cut by 3 bases, the J end by 5 bases, with 12 bases between. This CDR3 has 14 amino acids. Germline values: CDR1 LNHNV, CDR2 YYDKDF (reference sequence). CDR3 nucleotides: TGTGCCACCAGCAGGGGACATACTGAAGATACGCAGTATTTT. The encoded protein is CATSRGHTEDTQYF.

This clone was counted a single time. The chain uses TRBV7-3 and TRBJ2-7, with TRBD2 matching 12 bases. The length of the CDR3 is 15 residues. The ends lost 5 bases at V and 4 bases at J; junction bases unmatched: 6. The germline gives CDR1 SGHTA, CDR2 FQGTGA. The CDR3 region has the DNA TGTGCCAGCAGCAAGACTAGCGGGAGTCAGTACGAGCAGTACTTC. Protein product: CASSKTSGSQYEQYF.

The genes are TRBV7-2 and TRBJ2-2; 7 positions match TRBD2. CDR1 and CDR2 (germline): SGHTA, FQGNSA. The CDR3 totals 15 residues. Unmatched junction bases numbered 8, after V lost 7 bases and J lost 3 bases. CDR3 coding DNA: TGTGCCAGCACCCCCAGCGGGAAATACACCGGGGAGCTGTTTTTT. Translating it yields CASTPSGKYTGELFF.

This clone has just a few counts. The rearrangement links TRBV15 to TRBJ2-7, with a tentative D call TRBD1 (6 bases). V lost 3 bases and J 4 bases, leaving 13 bases between the germline ends. The CDR3 is 14 amino acids. The germline gives CDR1 LNHNV, CDR2 YYDKDF (reference sequence). CDR3 DNA sequence: TGTGCCACCAGCAGCGGGATAACAGGGTACGAGCAGTACTTC. This encodes CATSSGITGYEQYF.

The chain couples TRBV29-1 to TRBJ1-2; D is undetermined. V was clipped by 8 bases and J by 3 bases, with 16 bases between them. The CDR3 sequence is 13 residues long. Germline V gene lookup returns CDR1 SQVTM and CDR2 ANQGSEA. Here the CDR3 DNA reads TGCAGCCCGAAAGCGGGGTTGGACTATGGCTACACCTTC. Amino acids: CSPKAGLDYGYTF. The full variable domain, completed using reference TRBV29-1 and TRBJ1-2, is SAVISQKPSRDICQRGTSLTIQCQVDSQVTMMFWYRQQPGQSLTLIATANQGSEATYESGFVIDKFPISRPNLTFSTLTVSNMSPEDSSIYLCSPKAGLDYGYTFGSGTRLTVV.

The V call is TRBV28, the J call TRBJ1-2, with TRBD1 matching 9 bases. The V segment lost 4 bases and the J segment 1 base; nucleotides outside the gene matches: 4. The CDR3 has 15 amino acids. CDR1 and CDR2 (germline): MDHEN, SYDVKM. CDR3 DNA: TGTGCCAGCAGTTATACAGGGGGCAATAACTATGGCTACACCTTC. Protein sequence: CASSYTGGNNYGYTF.

The CDR3 bases are TGTGCCAGTAGTAATTTTCTAGTCCGGGCCGGTGATGAAAAACTGTTTTTT. Translated, it gives CASSNFLVRAGDEKLFF. V usage is TRBV19 and J usage is TRBJ1-4, with D unclear. The CDR3 is 17 amino acids. Germline CDR1 and CDR2: LNHDA and SQIVND (reference sequence). V lost 4 bases, J lost 6 bases, and 21 bases lay in between.

This clone was seen a handful of times. The chain couples TRBV28 to TRBJ2-1; perhaps TRBD2 as D (6 bases). Germline values: CDR1 MDHEN, CDR2 SYDVKM. CDR3 length equals 13 residues. Trimming cost V 8 bases and J 4 bases, with 12 bases left between them. The CDR3 DNA is TGTGCCAGCTCCGGGACTTCTTACAATGAGCAGTTCTTC. Protein product: CASSGTSYNEQFF.